Below are 28 T cell receptor beta chains sequenced from a single sample in a study of type 1 regulatory T cells. MiXCR, applied by TCRdb to the reads, yields one record per CDR3 protein. The data contain about 42,000 distinct CDR3 sequences, approximately 12% of them singletons. No antigen is known for these receptors. Material for sequencing was cultured non-Tr1 T cells, either the whole culture or a sorted T cell fraction (not recorded which). The source of these receptors is a human donor in good health.

This clonotype was seen ten or more times. The gene calls are TRBV20-1 and TRBJ1-2; possible D gene TRBD1, 5 bases. With 4 bases removed from V and 1 base from J, the gap between germline ends came to 13 bases. CDR1 is DFQATT, CDR2 SNEGSKA, per germline (reference sequence). CDR3 length equals 14 residues. DNA for the CDR3: TGCAGTGCTATAGAGGCAGGGTTTAACTATGGCTACACCTTC. Protein product: CSAIEAGFNYGYTF.

This clonotype came up many times. The chain recombines TRBV5-1 with TRBJ2-7, with D perhaps assigned TRBD1 or TRBD2 (5 bases each). Trimming cost V 6 bases and J 3 bases, with 13 bases left between them. CDR1 SGHRS and CDR2 YFSETQ come from the germline V gene. This CDR3 has 13 residues. In DNA form, the CDR3 reads TGCGCCAGCAACCGGGACGGACGCTACGAGCAGTACTTC. The encoded protein is CASNRDGRYEQYF. Looking up the rest from reference TRBV5-1 and TRBJ2-7 gives the full variable domain: KAGVTQTPRYLIKTRGQQVTLSCSPISGHRSVSWYQQTPGQGLQFLFEYFSETQRNKGNFPGRFSGRQFSNSRSEMNVSTLELGDSALYLCASNRDGRYEQYFGPGTRLTVT.

This clonotype was counted ten times or more. The V gene is TRBV5-1, the J gene TRBJ2-6; D unresolved. This CDR3 spans 14 amino acids. CDR1 and CDR2 (germline): SGHRS, YFSETQ. V lost 5 bases, J lost 0 bases, and 6 bases lay in between. This CDR3 is CASRVSSGANVLTF. The CDR3 region has the DNA TGCGCCAGCAGGGTATCCTCTGGGGCCAACGTCCTGACTTTC.

The chain joins TRBV18 to TRBJ1-1; no clear D gene. The germline V gene encodes CDR1 KGHSH and CDR2 LQKENI. Trimming removed 5 bases from V and 6 bases from J, with 13 bases in between. The CDR3 is made up of 13 amino acids. The CDR3 nucleotides read TGTGCCAGCTCATCGAAGACATTCGCTGAAGCTTTCTTT. It specifies CASSSKTFAEAFF. Using reference TRBV18 and TRBJ1-1 for the parts outside the CDR3, the full variable domain is NAGVMQNPRHLVRRRGQEARLRCSPMKGHSHVYWYRQLPEEGLKFMVYLQKENIIDESGMPKERFSAEFPKEGPSILRIQQVVRGDSAAYFCASSSKTFAEAFFGQGTRLTVV.

Concerning this clonotype itself: It differs at one base from a far larger clone, so likely a read error. The rearrangement uses TRBV29-1 and TRBJ1-6, with D maybe TRBD1 (6 bases). The germline gives CDR1 SQVTM, CDR2 ANQGSEA. The CDR3 sequence is 13 residues long. This CDR3 is CSTGRPYNSPLHF. The CDR3 DNA reads as TGCAGTACAGGGAGACCCTATAATTCACCCCTCCACTTT.

This clonotype came up a few times. The chain joins TRBV20-1 to TRBJ2-1; D not resolved. The CDR3 runs 14 residues. Trimming pared 7 bases from V and 4 bases from J, leaving 17 bases between. Germline CDR1 DFQATT, CDR2 SNEGSKA (reference sequence). The CDR3 DNA follows: TGCAGTGTCCTGCCCCTTAGTTCGTACAATGAGCAGTTCTTC. Its translation: CSVLPLSSYNEQFF.

This clonotype appeared many times. The V gene is TRBV6-1, the J gene TRBJ2-7, with D possibly being TRBD2 (5 bases). Trimming left V 5 bases short and J 3 bases short, with 8 bases between. CDR3 length equals 12 residues. Germline CDR1 MNHNS, CDR2 SASEGT. CDR3 DNA sequence: TGTGCCAGCAGTCAAGAGGGCTACGAGCAGTACTTC. Residues: CASSQEGYEQYF.

This clonotype was detected a few times. The chain uses TRBV20-1 and TRBJ2-1; either TRBD1 or TRBD2 may fit D (5 bases each). Per germline, CDR1 DFQATT and CDR2 SNEGSKA (reference sequence). V lost 6 bases and J lost 3, with 12 bases in between. CDR3 length equals 13 residues. The CDR3 bases are TGCAGTGCGCCCGGGGCCATCTACAATGAGCAGTTCTTC. It specifies CSAPGAIYNEQFF.

This clonotype occurred once. The chain couples TRBV5-1 to TRBJ2-7; D is unclear. The CDR3 is 15 residues long. CDR1 and CDR2 (germline): SGHRS, YFSETQ. V lost 2 bases and J 3 bases, leaving 15 bases between the germline ends. The CDR3 region is CASSFPLVWIYEQYF. CDR3 bases: TGCGCCAGCAGCTTTCCGCTTGTCTGGATCTACGAGCAGTACTTC.

Regarding this clonotype: An end of the junction does not agree with germline; a read error may underlie this. The chain carries TRBV5-1 and TRBJ2-2; D tentatively fits TRBD1 or TRBD2 (6 bases each). CDR3 size: 17 residues. Looked up from germline, CDR1 is SGHRS and CDR2 is YFSETQ. CDR3 in amino acids: CASSWDGGTSSTGELFF. In DNA form, the CDR3 reads TGCGCCAGTAGCTGGGACGGCGGGACATCCAGCACCGGGGAGCTGTTTTTT.

This clonotype has at least ten counts. The chain employs TRBV6-5 and TRBJ2-3; maybe TRBD1 (6 bases). V was pared by 6 bases and J by 2 bases, with 21 bases between. CDR3 length: 17 residues. In germline, CDR1 is MNHEY, CDR2 SVGAGI. In nucleotides, the CDR3 is TGTGCCAGCAGCTCCCGCCCACAGGGCACCCACACAGATACGCAGTATTTT. Protein product: CASSSRPQGTHTDTQYF.

In this sample, this clonotype turned up many times. The V gene is TRBV20-1, the J gene TRBJ2-1; possibly TRBD2 for D (6 bases). The CDR3 totals 14 residues. V was cut by 5 bases and J by 5 bases, with 16 bases left in between. Germline values: CDR1 DFQATT, CDR2 SNEGSKA (reference sequence). As DNA, the CDR3 is TGCAGTGCTCTGGGACTCAGGACCAACAATGAGCAGTTCTTC. It yields the protein CSALGLRTNNEQFF.

CDR3 region: CATSRDFGAGSYNEQFF. In DNA form, the CDR3 reads TGTGCCACCAGCAGAGATTTCGGGGCGGGCTCCTACAATGAGCAGTTCTTC. The chain couples TRBV15 to TRBJ2-1, with D perhaps matching TRBD1 or TRBD2 (5 bases each). V dropped 0 bases and J dropped 0 bases, with 12 bases sitting between them. The CDR3 is made up of 17 amino acids. The germline CDR1 and CDR2 sequences are LNHNV and YYDKDF (reference sequence).

The DNA of the CDR3 is TGTGCCAGCAGATCCGTCGGGACAGCCATCTACGAGCAGTACTTC. Encoded protein: CASRSVGTAIYEQYF. V usage is TRBV6-2 or TRBV6-3 and J usage is TRBJ2-7; 7 nucleotides match TRBD1. The CDR3 sequence is 15 residues long. V was clipped by 6 bases and J by 3 bases; unmatched bases: 11. Germline values: CDR1 MNHEY, CDR2 SVGEGT.

This clonotype showed up many times. The rearrangement links TRBV5-1 to TRBJ2-3; D possibly corresponds to TRBD2 (5 bases). Germline values: CDR1 SGHRS, CDR2 YFSETQ. V gave up 0 bases and J gave up 2 bases, with 13 bases separating them. The CDR3 length is 16 residues. The CDR3 loop reads CASSLVSGVATDTQYF. The CDR3 coding sequence is TGCGCCAGCAGCTTGGTGAGCGGAGTGGCCACAGATACGCAGTATTTT.

CDR3 loop: CASSAQGGGRQPQHF. The CDR3 nucleotides read TGTGCCAGCAGTGCGCAAGGTGGGGGACGTCAGCCCCAGCATTTT. The chain is built from TRBV28 and TRBJ1-5; D is possibly TRBD1 (5 bases). Trimming removed 5 bases from V and 6 bases from J, with 17 bases in between. Germline CDR1 is MDHEN and CDR2 is SYDVKM. The CDR3 is 15 residues long.

This clonotype occurred many times. The chain carries TRBV24-1 and TRBJ2-7; 7 positions agree with TRBD2. There are 12 residues in the CDR3. The V gene's germline CDR1 is KGHDR and CDR2 SFDVKD. The ends lost 6 bases at V and 4 bases at J; junction bases unmatched: 2. CDR3 sequence: CATSSAGYEQYF. Written as DNA, the CDR3 is TGTGCCACCAGTTCAGCGGGATACGAGCAGTACTTC.

This clonotype occurred a few times. This chain joins TRBV7-2 and TRBJ2-2; D not certain. This CDR3 region has 14 residues. Per germline, CDR1 SGHTA and CDR2 FQGNSA. V lost 5 bases, J lost 5 bases, and 12 bases lay in between. CDR3 in DNA: TGTGCCAGCAGCCCAGTGGTGGGGACCGGGGAGCTGTTTTTT. Its translation is CASSPVVGTGELFF.

This clonotype has a count of ten or more. The rearrangement links TRBV5-1 to TRBJ1-4; 9 bases are shared with TRBD1. The CDR3 loop spans 13 amino acids. J was trimmed by 4 bases and V by 7 bases; bases with no gene match: 2. Germline lookup yields CDR1 SGHRS and CDR2 YFSETQ. DNA of the CDR3: TGCGCCAGCCGGGACAGGGATAATGAAAAACTGTTTTTT. As protein: CASRDRDNEKLFF.

With regard to this clonotype: The junction departs from germline at one end; a sequencing error may be responsible. The rearrangement joins TRBV7-9 to TRBJ1-4; no reliable D call. Germline assignment: CDR1 SEHNR and CDR2 FQNEAQ (reference sequence). The CDR3 loop spans 15 amino acids. CDR3 sequence reads: CASSLDFAANEKLFF. CDR3 coding DNA: TGTGCCAGCAGTTTAGACTTCGCGGCTAATGAAAAACTGTTTTTT.

The chain joins TRBV6-5 to TRBJ2-7; 7 bases agree with TRBD2. CDR3 length: 16 amino acids. Germline CDR1 reads MNHEY; CDR2 reads SVGAGI. Unmatched junction bases numbered 11, after V lost 0 bases and J lost 6 bases. This CDR3 reads CASSYSGGRGPIEQYF. The CDR3, as DNA: TGTGCCAGCAGTTACTCGGGAGGGAGAGGTCCCATCGAGCAGTACTTC.

In this sample, this clonotype turned up many times. V and J are TRBV7-8 and TRBJ2-7; 8 positions match TRBD1. The germline gives CDR1 SGHVS, CDR2 FQNEAQ. The CDR3 has 16 amino acids. Losses at the gene ends were 6 bases for V and 2 bases for J; bases not matched to a gene: 12. CDR3 residues: CASRDPSGTGAYEQYF. For the CDR3, the DNA is TGTGCCAGCAGAGACCCCTCCGGGACAGGAGCCTACGAGCAGTACTTC.

This clonotype has a count of ten or more. The chain recombines TRBV5-1 with TRBJ2-3; TRBD1 is a possible D gene (6 bases). The germline gives CDR1 SGHRS, CDR2 YFSETQ. The V and J ends lost 4 bases and 2 bases respectively, with 11 bases between them. The CDR3 is made up of 14 amino acids. The CDR3 protein is CASSPWTATDTQYF. The CDR3 region has the DNA TGCGCCAGCAGCCCCTGGACAGCCACAGATACGCAGTATTTT.

The chain combines TRBV29-1 with TRBJ2-1; perhaps TRBD1 as D (6 bases). Trimming removed 7 bases from V and 13 bases from J, with 20 bases in between. CDR3 length: 12 amino acids. In germline, CDR1 is SQVTM, CDR2 ANQGSEA. The CDR3 here is CSAPWMGQQQFF. In nucleotides, the CDR3 is TGCAGCGCTCCCTGGATGGGACAACAACAGTTCTTC.

This clonotype has more than one count but fewer than ten. The genes are TRBV18 and TRBJ2-1, with 9 bases fitting TRBD1. The CDR3 length is 15 residues. Per germline, CDR1 KGHSH and CDR2 LQKENI. V lost 3 bases, J lost 12 bases, and 12 bases stayed unmatched. Here the CDR3 DNA reads TGTGCCAGCTCACCGGACAGGGGCGGACCAGTCGGGCAGTTCTTC. As protein: CASSPDRGGPVGQFF.

This clonotype was counted ten times or more. This chain joins TRBV20-1 and TRBJ1-6; 10 positions match TRBD1. In germline, CDR1 is DFQATT, CDR2 SNEGSKA (reference sequence). The CDR3 is made up of 15 amino acids. J gave up 6 bases and V 3 bases, and 5 bases lay outside the gene matches. CDR3 DNA: TGCAGTGCTAGTGAGACAGGGGGCTTTAATTCACCCCTCCACTTT. This codes for CSASETGGFNSPLHF.

The sample holds many counts of this clonotype. V usage is TRBV10-3 and J usage is TRBJ2-1; perhaps TRBD2 as D (6 bases). Between the trimmed V and J ends, which lost 6 bases and 2 bases, there was a span of 11 bases. CDR3 length: 14 residues. Germline CDR1 ENHRY, CDR2 SYGVKD. In DNA form, the CDR3 reads TGTGCCATCAGGCCGGGGGAGACCTACAATGAGCAGTTCTTC. Its translation is CAIRPGETYNEQFF.

In this sample, this clonotype is medium-sized. The V and J genes are TRBV18 and TRBJ2-1, with D possibly being TRBD1 or TRBD2 (5 bases each). Germline CDR1 and CDR2: KGHSH and LQKENI. The length of the CDR3 is 13 residues. V lost 4 bases and J lost 8, with 12 bases in between. CDR3 loop: CASSQIQGDEQFF. CDR3 nucleotides: TGTGCCAGCTCACAAATTCAGGGAGATGAGCAGTTCTTC.